These T cell receptor beta chains were read from a single sample in a study of blood T cell repertoires in COVID-19. Sequenced by immunoSEQ multiplex PCR; TCRdb stores in-frame clones only, minus some. Among almost 200,000 clones listed, around four fifths were seen once. The specimen was peripheral blood. The receptors come from a man aged 60 to 75 with COVID-19, enrolled during active disease. Each CDR3 is given with its conserved first and last residue.

j_call v_call cdr3_aa
TRBJ1-1 TRBV6-1 CASSEALSVNTEAFF
TRBJ1-6 TRBV18 CASSLQDSPLHF
TRBJ1-2 TRBV5-1 CASSPGGPQSGYGYTF
TRBJ1-5 TRBV10-3 CATTGGNQPQHF
TRBJ2-1 TRBV24-1 CATSDFRSGSHNEQFF
TRBJ2-2 TRBV2 CASSGDREKTGELFF
TRBJ2-2 TRBV6-4 CASRAGTGYTGELFF
TRBJ1-1 TRBV6-6 CASSYSRPGTEAFF
TRBJ1-1 TRBV5-1 CASSWGQGRGTEAFF
TRBJ2-1 TRBV7-9 CASSLSGGLNNEQFF
TRBJ1-2 TRBV29-1 CSVDGDRSNYGYTF
TRBJ2-1 TRBV7-6 CASSLEVTRRSYNEQFF
TRBJ1-2 TRBV30 CAWIGTGGPRGYTF
TRBJ2-2 TRBV9 CASAYRAGGELFF
TRBJ1-6 TRBV11-2 CASSLGPGENSPLHF
TRBJ2-1 TRBV6-2/TRBV6-3 CASSYSNTGGQKFF
TRBJ2-5 TRBV5-1 CASSDGTGMGETQYF
TRBJ1-5 TRBV10-2 CASSESEGRVPQHF
TRBJ2-7 TRBV19 CASSTLGQGASYEQYF
TRBJ1-2 TRBV2 CASSEAGRTNYGYTF
TRBJ1-5 TRBV29-1 CSVASGLGPQHF
TRBJ2-1 TRBV28 CASSESRSYNEQFF
TRBJ2-1 TRBV2 CASSRGLAGVDEQFF
TRBJ1-1 TRBV5-4 CASSPQGVHTEAFF
TRBJ1-1 TRBV2 CASTADRSANTEAFF
TRBJ1-3 TRBV7-6 CASSSGGTGNTIYF
TRBJ1-5 TRBV27 CASSLSGQGFYQPQHF
TRBJ1-2 TRBV10-3 CAISDPQGHTF
TRBJ1-3 TRBV5-4 CASSPGQGVGNTIYF
TRBJ2-1 TRBV5-1 CASMESGGSYNEQFF
TRBJ1-1 TRBV10-3 CAIRGGQSEAFF
TRBJ1-2 TRBV7-2 CASSPTGTIDYGYTF
TRBJ1-5 TRBV9 CASSTQGLSNQPQHF
TRBJ2-4 TRBV3-1/TRBV3-2 CATGGGGNIQYF
TRBJ1-4 TRBV11-2 CASSLSPLEKLFF
TRBJ2-1 TRBV9 CASSVQGREGRNEQFF
TRBJ1-2 TRBV5-1 CASSLFQKDGYTF
TRBJ2-5 TRBV4-2 CASSQVQGRETQYF
TRBJ2-2 TRBV7-2 CASTFRVSTNTGELFF
TRBJ2-3 TRBV5-1 CASSGAGSSTDTQYF
TRBJ2-5 TRBV4-2 CASSQDLETQYF
TRBJ1-4 TRBV7-9 CASSSDRVTGEKLFF
TRBJ1-5 TRBV6-5 CASSRDSRNQPQHF
TRBJ2-2 TRBV7-2 CASSSGWGRQYTGELFF
TRBJ1-3 TRBV19 CASSRTGSPGTYSGNTIYF
TRBJ2-5 TRBV28 CASSLSGGTGKKTQYF
TRBJ2-5 TRBV6-2/TRBV6-3 CASSPRGWGWETQYF
TRBJ2-1 TRBV7-9 CASSLVAGPWGNEQFF
TRBJ2-3 TRBV4-2 CASSQAGRGGTDTQYF
TRBJ1-5 TRBV2 CASRGDTVTNQPQHF